This TCR beta chain was sequenced for a study of T cell repertoires in cytomegalovirus infection. Whole-study context: As its CMV epitopes, the study selected recently identified HLA-C-restricted and well-studied HLA-B-restricted targets. CMV infection together with matching HLA type was indicated by public TCR beta signatures. Study results and caveats: People with CMV and the relevant HLA were identified by cumulative public TCR beta family frequency. CMV-specific HLA-C-restricted TCR beta clonotypes dominated the ex vivo response.

This CDR3 is 14 amino acids long. The V and J ends lost 3 bases and 1 base respectively, with 7 bases between them. From germline, CDR1 is LNHDA and CDR2 SQIVND (reference sequence). TCRdb independently ran MiXCR on the reads; one entry per CDR3 protein. The sample lists about 900,000 distinct CDR3 sequences, around 29% occurring once. Concerning this clonotype: Its cognate antigen is unknown.

The chain recombines TRBV19 with TRBJ1-5, with no clear D. The sequence derives from a human donor in good health (CMV status not recorded). Some clones in this sample may be carry-over from other donors' samples. The sequenced sample was cultured CD8+ T cells from PBMCs, obtained from culture after CMV antigen stimulation. CDR3 in DNA: TGTGCCAGTAGTATTGAAGGGAGCAATCAGCCCCAGCATTTT. Translating it yields CASSIEGSNQPQHF. Together with reference TRBV19 and TRBJ1-5, the CDR3 gives the full variable domain: DGGITQSPKYLFRKEGQNVTLSCEQNLNHDAMYWYRQDPGQGLRLIYYSQIVNDFQKGDIAEGYSVSREKKESFPLTVTSAQKNPTAFYLCASSIEGSNQPQHFGDGTRLSIL.